These 15 T cell receptor beta chains share one sample of origin, sequenced in a study of siplizumab effects on memory and regulatory T cells. Profiling relied on immunoSEQ multiplex PCR, and the TCRdb table lists in-frame clones only, not all of them. The sample has some 80,000 clones, over 90% seen once. Sequencing was done on a sample of CD8+ T cells sorted from blood. The receptors were gathered from a human donor in good health.

The rearrangement uses TRBV29-1 and TRBJ1-2; possible D gene TRBD1, 6 bases. Germline CDR1 and CDR2: SQVTM and ANQGSEA. The V end was cut by 0 bases, the J end by 2 bases, with 10 bases between. The CDR3 is made up of 14 amino acids. CDR3 protein: CSVEEGQSNYGYTF. As DNA, the CDR3 is TGCAGCGTTGAAGAGGGACAATCGAACTATGGCTACACCTTC.

The CDR3 bases are TGTGCCAGCAGCACTCAGACTAGCGGGAGTGGTGAGCAGTTCTTC. Protein sequence: CASSTQTSGSGEQFF. The chain carries TRBV9 and TRBJ2-1, with 12 bases aligning to TRBD2. Losses at the gene ends were 4 bases for V and 9 bases for J; bases not matched to a gene: 8. This CDR3 comprises 15 residues. Germline V gene sequence: CDR1 SGDLS, CDR2 YYNGEE.

The rearrangement uses TRBV4-2 and TRBJ1-3; no firm D call. The length of the CDR3 is 17 residues. Trimming stripped 2 bases from V and 1 base from J, with 15 bases between. Germline CDR1 is LGHNA and CDR2 is YNFKEQ. CDR3 nucleotides: TGTGCCAGCAGCCAAACTCGCATCTGGGAATCTGGAAACACCATATATTTT. It encodes CASSQTRIWESGNTIYF.

The gene calls are TRBV28 and TRBJ1-1; D might be TRBD1 (5 bases). With 2 bases removed from V and 10 bases from J, the gap between germline ends came to 26 bases. The CDR3 has 17 amino acids. CDR1 and CDR2 (germline): MDHEN, SYDVKM. The CDR3 here is CASSLVWGSAGDRGAFF. The CDR3 nucleotides are TGTGCCAGCAGTTTAGTTTGGGGGTCCGCCGGCGATCGGGGAGCTTTCTTT.

J is TRBJ2-4 and V is TRBV10-1; 7 bases line up with TRBD1. V lost 2 bases, J lost 3 bases, and 10 bases stayed unmatched. This CDR3 has 17 amino acids. Per the germline V gene, CDR1 is WNHNN and CDR2 is SYGVQD (reference sequence). The CDR3 region is CASSEGAGGFGKNIQYF. The CDR3 DNA reads TGCGCCAGCAGTGAGGGCGCAGGGGGATTTGGCAAAAACATTCAGTACTTC.

V and J are TRBV19 and TRBJ1-4; no clear D gene. CDR1 and CDR2 from the germline V gene are LNHDA and SQIVND (reference sequence). There are 17 residues in the CDR3. Trimming removed 3 bases from V and 5 bases from J, with 19 bases in between. CDR3 sequence: CASSIRTWVQRNEKLFF. DNA for the CDR3: TGTGCCAGTAGTATCCGCACCTGGGTACAGAGAAATGAAAAACTGTTTTTT.

The chain joins TRBV4-2 to TRBJ2-1; D may be TRBD2 (5 bases). Per the germline V gene, CDR1 is LGHNA and CDR2 is YNFKEQ. This CDR3 has 15 amino acids. V lost 1 base and J 9 bases, leaving 16 bases between the germline ends. The CDR3 is CASSQVPDLVSEQFF. The CDR3 DNA sequence: TGTGCCAGCAGCCAAGTCCCGGACTTAGTCAGTGAGCAGTTCTTC.

The chain recombines TRBV29-1 with TRBJ2-2; possible D gene TRBD1, 6 bases. CDR1 and CDR2 from the germline V gene are SQVTM and ANQGSEA. The ends were cut back, 5 bases at V and 0 bases at J, with 7 bases in the middle. CDR3 length: 13 amino acids. The CDR3: CSVRTANTGELFF. The CDR3 nucleotides are TGCAGCGTTCGGACAGCGAACACCGGGGAGCTGTTTTTT.

The chain joins TRBV7-8 to TRBJ2-1, with TRBD2 matching 8 bases. After removal of 4 bases from V and 1 base from J, the junction contained 3 bases not matched to a gene. CDR3 size: 15 residues. From germline, CDR1 is SGHVS and CDR2 FQNEAQ. In DNA form, the CDR3 reads TGTGCCAGCAGCTCCACTAGCGGTTCCTACAATGAGCAGTTCTTC. Translated, it gives CASSSTSGSYNEQFF. Variable domain in full (rest from reference TRBV7-8 and TRBJ2-1): GAGVSQSPRYKVAKRGQDVALRCDPISGHVSLFWYQQALGQGPEFLTYFQNEAQLDKSGLPSDRFFAERPEGSVSTLKIQRTQQEDSAVYLCASSSTSGSYNEQFFGPGTRLTVL.

This clone was recorded only once. The chain employs TRBV6-5 and TRBJ1-2, with D possibly TRBD1 on 6 matching bases. Germline CDR1 is MNHEY and CDR2 is SVGAGI. The CDR3 consists of 14 residues. Trimming took off 4 bases at V and 6 bases at J, with 15 bases between the two ends. The CDR3 sequence is CASSSTRGRDGYTF. The CDR3 coding sequence is TGTGCCAGCAGTTCCACCCGGGGGCGCGATGGCTACACCTTC.

The chain carries TRBV28 and TRBJ2-3, with 8 bases that match TRBD2. V trimming: 5 bases; J trimming: 9 bases; junction bases outside the gene matches: 16. The germline V gene has CDR1 MDHEN and CDR2 SYDVKM. The CDR3 is 16 residues long. The CDR3: CASSPLMSGGIKTQYF. The DNA for the CDR3 is TGTGCCAGCAGTCCCTTAATGAGCGGGGGAATTAAGACGCAGTATTTT.

The J gene is TRBJ2-7, the V gene TRBV11-2; 8 bases line up with TRBD1. CDR1 is SGHAT and CDR2 is FQNNGV in the germline V gene. This CDR3 spans 14 amino acids. V was clipped by 5 bases and J by 3 bases; unmatched bases: 6. CDR3 protein: CASSIGTGLYEQYF. The CDR3 DNA reads TGTGCCAGCAGCATCGGGACAGGACTCTACGAGCAGTACTTC.

The chain uses TRBV27 and TRBJ1-4; 9 bases are a match to TRBD1. Trimming took 4 bases from V and 8 from J; bases not matched to a gene: 5. CDR1 MNHEY and CDR2 SMNVEV come from the germline V gene (reference sequence). The CDR3 has 14 residues. CDR3 in amino acids: CASSWTGEVEKLFF. The DNA of the CDR3 is TGTGCCAGCAGTTGGACAGGGGAAGTAGAAAAACTGTTTTTT.

The chain is built from TRBV19 and TRBJ1-4, with D unresolved. V was clipped by 3 bases and J by 0 bases, with 8 bases between them. This CDR3 is built from 15 residues. CDR1 LNHDA and CDR2 SQIVND come from the germline V gene (reference sequence). DNA of the CDR3: TGTGCCAGTAGTATCACCACCACAACTAATGAAAAACTGTTTTTT. Translated, it gives CASSITTTTNEKLFF.

The chain joins TRBV19 to TRBJ2-1, with 7 bases identical to TRBD1. J was trimmed by 10 bases and V by 1 base; bases with no gene match: 7. The CDR3 totals 14 residues. Germline V CDR1 and CDR2: LNHDA, SQIVND (reference sequence). The CDR3 protein is CASSIAGTALEQFF. The CDR3 region has the DNA TGTGCCAGTAGTATAGCTGGGACAGCCTTGGAGCAGTTCTTC.